This T cell receptor (beta chain) emerged from a study of blood T cell repertoires in COVID-19. Study-level background: T cells, B-cell-depleted T cells, or PBMCs provided the cDNA or gDNA that served as material.

V shed 5 bases and J 5 bases; nucleotides not matched to a gene: 19. This CDR3 spans 18 amino acids. The germline V gene has CDR1 MDHEN and CDR2 SYDVKM. Clones were read by immunoSEQ multiplex PCR, and TCRdb kept only the in-frame ones, dropping some. The sample lists hundreds of thousands of clones; roughly nine tenths were seen once. The specimen was PBMCs or T cells enriched from blood (not recorded which). V and J are TRBV28 and TRBJ1-2; 8 bases agree with TRBD1. The receptor's source is a woman aged 45-65 years who had recovered from COVID-19. This CDR3 is CASSPNYVRDRPYYGYTF. The CDR3 bases are TGTGCCAGCAGTCCGAATTATGTACGGGACAGGCCATATTATGGCTACACCTTC.